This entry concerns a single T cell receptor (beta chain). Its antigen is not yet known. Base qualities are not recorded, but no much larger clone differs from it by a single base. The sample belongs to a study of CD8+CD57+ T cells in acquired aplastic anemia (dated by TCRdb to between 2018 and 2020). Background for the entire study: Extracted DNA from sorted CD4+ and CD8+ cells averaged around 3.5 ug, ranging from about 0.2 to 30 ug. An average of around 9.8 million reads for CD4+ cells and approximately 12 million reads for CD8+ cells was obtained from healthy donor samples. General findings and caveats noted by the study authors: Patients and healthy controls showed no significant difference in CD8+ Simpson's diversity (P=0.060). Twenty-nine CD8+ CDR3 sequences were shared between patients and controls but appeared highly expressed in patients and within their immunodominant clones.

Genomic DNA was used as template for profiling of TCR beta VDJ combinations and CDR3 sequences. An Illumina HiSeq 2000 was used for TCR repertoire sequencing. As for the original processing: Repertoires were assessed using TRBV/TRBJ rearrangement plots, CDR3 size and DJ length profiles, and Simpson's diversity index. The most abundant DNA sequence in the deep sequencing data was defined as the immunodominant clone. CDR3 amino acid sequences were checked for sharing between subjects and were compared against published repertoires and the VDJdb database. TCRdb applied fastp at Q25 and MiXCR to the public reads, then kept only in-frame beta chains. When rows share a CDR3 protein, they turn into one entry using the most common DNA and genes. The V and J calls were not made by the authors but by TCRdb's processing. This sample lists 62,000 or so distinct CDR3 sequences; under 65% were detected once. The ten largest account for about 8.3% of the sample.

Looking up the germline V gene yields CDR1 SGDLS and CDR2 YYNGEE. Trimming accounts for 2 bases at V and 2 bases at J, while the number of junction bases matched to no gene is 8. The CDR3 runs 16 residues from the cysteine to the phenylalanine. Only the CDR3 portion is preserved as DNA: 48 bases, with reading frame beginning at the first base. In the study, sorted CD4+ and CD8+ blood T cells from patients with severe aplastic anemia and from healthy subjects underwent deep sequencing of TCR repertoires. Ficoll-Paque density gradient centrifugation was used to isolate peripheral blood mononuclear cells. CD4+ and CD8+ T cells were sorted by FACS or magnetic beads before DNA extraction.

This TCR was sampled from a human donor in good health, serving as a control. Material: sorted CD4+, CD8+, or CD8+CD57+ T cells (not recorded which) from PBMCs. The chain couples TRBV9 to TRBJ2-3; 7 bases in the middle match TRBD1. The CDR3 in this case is CASSVTRGISTDTQYF. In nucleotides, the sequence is TGTGCCAGCAGCGTGACCAGGGGGATCTCCACAGATACGCAGTATTTT.